Each of the 31 T cell receptor beta chains below was sequenced from the same sample in a study of T cell responses to AZD1222 COVID-19 vaccine. Libraries were prepared by immunoSEQ multiplex PCR; TCRdb keeps only in-frame clonotypes and omits some of them. The sample includes more than 100,000 clones, 90% to 95% of them seen just once. The sequencing used peripheral blood, collected on day 0 of AZD1222 vaccination. These receptors came from an adult in good health.

This chain uses TRBV19 with TRBJ2-1; 14 bases are a match to TRBD2. Unmatched junction bases numbered 8, after V lost 1 base and J lost 12 bases. The CDR3 consists of 16 residues. Germline V gene data show CDR1 as LNHDA and CDR2 as SQIVND (reference sequence). CDR3 bases: TGTGCCAGTAGTATAGTGGGGACTAGCGGGAGAATTGGGCAGTTCTTC. This sequence encodes CASSIVGTSGRIGQFF.

In nucleotides, the CDR3 is TGTGCCAGCAGCTTCTACGGGACAGGCGCCTACAATGAGCAGTTCTTC. Its translation: CASSFYGTGAYNEQFF. The chain carries TRBV5-4 and TRBJ2-1; 8 bases fit TRBD1. With 2 bases clipped from V and 2 bases from J, the junction kept 6 bases outside the gene matches. Germline CDR1 and CDR2: SGHNT and YYREEE (reference sequence). The CDR3 consists of 16 residues.

In this sample, this clone turned up a few times. The gene calls are TRBV19 and TRBJ2-1; D tentatively fits TRBD1 or TRBD2 (5 bases each). V lost 8 bases and J 0 bases, leaving 14 bases between the germline ends. The germline V gene has CDR1 LNHDA and CDR2 SQIVND (reference sequence). The CDR3 extends over 15 amino acids. This chain's CDR3 is CASGRDPSSYNEQFF. Here the CDR3 DNA reads TGTGCCAGTGGCAGGGACCCTAGCTCCTACAATGAGCAGTTCTTC. The full variable domain, completed using reference TRBV19 and TRBJ2-1, is DGGITQSPKYLFRKEGQNVTLSCEQNLNHDAMYWYRQDPGQGLRLIYYSQIVNDFQKGDIAEGYSVSREKKESFPLTVTSAQKNPTAFYLCASGRDPSSYNEQFFGPGTRLTVL.

The chain combines TRBV3-1 (or the pseudogene TRBV3-2) with TRBJ1-1; 8 bases are shared with TRBD1. The CDR3 has 13 amino acids. Germline CDR1 LGHDT, CDR2 YNNKEL (reference sequence). The V gene end was trimmed by 0 bases and the J gene end by 8 bases; junction bases not matched to a gene: 2. The CDR3 here is CASSQDRTGEAFF. In nucleotides, the CDR3 is TGTGCCAGCAGCCAAGATAGGACAGGGGAAGCTTTCTTT.

This chain links TRBV6-2 or TRBV6-3 with TRBJ2-7; TRBD2 might be the D (6 bases). The CDR3 consists of 15 residues. V dropped 5 bases and J dropped 3 bases, with 17 bases sitting between them. Germline CDR1 MNHEY, CDR2 SVGEGT. The CDR3 sequence: CASSRRNPRGYEQYF. The CDR3 bases are TGTGCCAGCAGTAGACGAAATCCGCGGGGCTACGAGCAGTACTTC.

The chain couples TRBV29-1 to TRBJ1-1, with D possibly being TRBD1 (5 bases). The CDR3 covers 11 residues. Germline V gene sequence: CDR1 SQVTM, CDR2 ANQGSEA. V was clipped by 8 bases and J by 4 bases, with 11 bases between them. CDR3 residues: CSFREPTEAFF. The CDR3 coding sequence is TGCAGCTTCAGGGAGCCCACTGAAGCTTTCTTT.

This clone was picked up a small number of times. The rearrangement links TRBV28 to TRBJ1-1; no definite D call. V was pared by 7 bases and J by 5 bases, with 20 bases between. The germline CDR1 and CDR2 sequences are MDHEN and SYDVKM. This CDR3 is 15 amino acids long. The CDR3 here is CASIQPGWVGTEAFF. The CDR3 DNA reads as TGTGCCAGCATCCAACCCGGTTGGGTTGGTACTGAAGCTTTCTTT.

The chain links TRBV10-3 to TRBJ1-4; D may be TRBD1 (5 bases). Trimming took off 2 bases at V and 7 bases at J, with 20 bases between the two ends. There are 17 residues in the CDR3. Germline loops: CDR1 ENHRY, CDR2 SYGVKD. DNA of the CDR3: TGTGCCATCAGTGAGGGACCCTTCAAGGGAAGGGGTGAAAAACTGTTTTTT. This sequence encodes CAISEGPFKGRGEKLFF.

This chain links TRBV28 with TRBJ1-3, with D maybe TRBD1 (6 bases). This CDR3 is 19 amino acids long. Germline-derived CDR1 and CDR2 are MDHEN and SYDVKM. V lost 4 bases to trimming and J lost 0 bases, with 22 bases between them. CDR3 bases: TGTGCCAGCAGTTGGATCCCTTTAATGACAGGCCGCTCTGGAAACACCATATATTTT. Its protein is CASSWIPLMTGRSGNTIYF.

V gene TRBV3-1 (or the pseudogene TRBV3-2) combines with J gene TRBJ1-4; D not certain. The ends were cut back, 0 bases at V and 5 bases at J, with 10 bases in the middle. The germline gives CDR1 LGHDT, CDR2 YNNKEL (reference sequence). This CDR3 region has 15 residues. In nucleotides, the CDR3 is TGTGCCAGCAGCCAAGATCGGCACAGCAATGAAAAACTGTTTTTT. Protein sequence: CASSQDRHSNEKLFF.

J is TRBJ2-3 and V is TRBV6-6; D not resolved. CDR3 length equals 14 residues. Looked up from germline, CDR1 is MNHNY and CDR2 is SVGAGI (reference sequence). Trimming took 8 bases from V and 2 from J, leaving 14 bases between them. CDR3 in amino acids: CASVGPGFTDTQYF. In DNA form, the CDR3 reads TGTGCCAGCGTGGGCCCAGGTTTCACAGATACGCAGTATTTT.

As DNA, the CDR3 is TGTGCCAGCAGCGAGTGGACAGGGGGCGCGAACACTGAAGCTTTCTTT. This sequence encodes CASSEWTGGANTEAFF. The chain links TRBV7-2 to TRBJ1-1; 11 bases fit TRBD1. Germline CDR1 and CDR2: SGHTA and FQGNSA. This CDR3 has 16 amino acids. V was clipped by 5 bases and J by 1 base; unmatched bases: 6.

V and J are TRBV4-3 and TRBJ2-1, with 7 nucleotides matching TRBD2. Germline trimming cut 0 bases from V and 7 bases from J; bases unmatched to any gene: 9. CDR1 LGHNA and CDR2 YSLEER come from the germline V gene. CDR3 length equals 16 residues. CDR3 bases: TGCGCCAGCAGCCAAGAGATCGGGCGGCGGGGGAATGAGCAGTTCTTC. This codes for CASSQEIGRRGNEQFF.

This chain joins TRBV7-9 and TRBJ2-7; D ambiguous. Deletions cut 5 bases from V and 7 bases from J, with 12 bases between. In germline, CDR1 is SEHNR, CDR2 FQNEAQ (reference sequence). The CDR3 length is 12 residues. The CDR3 DNA reads TGTGCCAGCAGCCCCCCCGTGTGGGAGCAGTACTTC. This codes for CASSPPVWEQYF.

The chain has TRBV5-1 and TRBJ2-6; a possible D gene is TRBD2 (6 bases). The germline CDR1 and CDR2 sequences are SGHRS and YFSETQ. There are 18 residues in the CDR3. Trimming took 4 bases from V and 0 from J, leaving 17 bases between them. The CDR3 DNA is TGCGCCAGCAGCATTGCGCGGGGCTCGATCTCTGGGGCCAACGTCCTGACTTTC. It encodes CASSIARGSISGANVLTF.

The chain employs TRBV30 and TRBJ1-5; D might be TRBD1 (6 bases). The CDR3 loop spans 18 amino acids. Per germline, CDR1 GTSNPN and CDR2 SVGIG (reference sequence). In DNA, the CDR3 is TGTGCTTTGAGTTTGGGGGGCGCCGGGCTTTTGGCCAATCAGCCCCAGCATTTT. Its protein product is CALSLGGAGLLANQPQHF.

V and J are TRBV29-1 and TRBJ1-2; D remains ambiguous. Germline lookup yields CDR1 SQVTM and CDR2 ANQGSEA. This CDR3 comprises 12 residues. The V gene lost 3 bases and the J gene lost 7 bases, with 12 bases spanning the gap. CDR3 region: CSVDPAGLGYTF. The CDR3 DNA sequence: TGCAGCGTTGACCCGGCAGGCCTTGGCTACACCTTC.

This chain joins TRBV27 and TRBJ2-1; a possible D gene is TRBD1 (6 bases). V gave up 7 bases and J gave up 7 bases, with 14 bases separating them. CDR1 and CDR2 (germline): MNHEY, SMNVEV (reference sequence). CDR3 length: 13 amino acids. CDR3 bases: TGTGCCAGCACCCTAGTTACAGGGAATGAGCAGTTCTTC. Protein: CASTLVTGNEQFF.

This rearrangement joins TRBV5-6 to TRBJ2-5; 14 nucleotides match TRBD2. CDR1 is SGHDT, CDR2 YYEEEE, per germline. Germline trimming cut 4 bases from V and 5 bases from J; bases unmatched to any gene: 10. The CDR3 extends over 17 amino acids. The CDR3 nucleotides read TGTGCCAGCAGCAAGGGACTAGCGGGGGCCGGTGGGGAGACCCAGTACTTC. Protein product: CASSKGLAGAGGETQYF.

The chain has TRBV7-2 and TRBJ2-7; 8 nucleotides match TRBD2. J gave up 1 base and V 1 base, and 9 bases lay outside the gene matches. This CDR3 has 17 residues. Germline CDR1 reads SGHTA; CDR2 reads FQGNSA. The CDR3 spells CASSLVGGGGMSYEQYF. In DNA form, the CDR3 reads TGTGCCAGCAGCTTAGTCGGGGGGGGCGGAATGTCCTACGAGCAGTACTTC.

The rearrangement links TRBV18 to TRBJ2-7, with D unclear. Germline V lookup: CDR1 KGHSH, CDR2 LQKENI. The CDR3 spans 15 residues. V was shortened by 8 bases and J by 4 bases, with 21 bases between the two germline ends. CDR3 nucleotides: TGTGCCAGCAAGGCCCTGGGCCCCGCTGCTTACGAGCAGTACTTC. It translates to CASKALGPAAYEQYF.

The CDR3 DNA sequence: TGTGCCAGCAGCTTGTTATACCAATCCTATGGCTACACCTTC. Translating gives CASSLLYQSYGYTF. This sequence joins TRBV5-6 and TRBJ1-2; the D is unclear. V was cut by 1 base and J by 4 bases, with 11 bases left in between. This CDR3 contains 14 residues. Germline V lookup: CDR1 SGHDT, CDR2 YYEEEE.

The rearrangement links TRBV6-5 to TRBJ2-5; D possibly corresponds to TRBD2 (7 bases). Germline values: CDR1 MNHEY, CDR2 SVGAGI. The ends were cut back, 2 bases at V and 5 bases at J, with 15 bases in the middle. This CDR3 spans 15 amino acids. CDR3: CASSYPRGGGETQYF. The CDR3 bases are TGTGCCAGCAGTTACCCGAGGGGGGGTGGCGAGACCCAGTACTTC.

The chain has TRBV3-1 (or the pseudogene TRBV3-2) and TRBJ1-5; the D gene is possibly TRBD1 (5 bases). CDR1 LGHDT and CDR2 YNNKEL come from the germline V gene (reference sequence). Trimming took off 4 bases at V and 7 bases at J, with 17 bases between the two ends. This CDR3 region has 15 residues. The DNA of the CDR3 is TGTGCCAGCAGCCCCTCGGGAGGGGTAGAGCAGCCCCAGCATTTT. Translated, it gives CASSPSGGVEQPQHF.

The CDR3 DNA follows: TGTGCCAGCAGCGAGGGCCCCCGACTAGCAGGCATTCAGTACTTC. Translating gives CASSEGPRLAGIQYF. J is TRBJ2-4 and V is TRBV28; 7 positions agree with TRBD2. The CDR3 runs to 15 residues. V lost 6 bases to trimming and J lost 9 bases; unmatched junction nucleotides: 14. Germline CDR1 reads MDHEN; CDR2 reads SYDVKM.

V and J are TRBV4-1 and TRBJ2-5; D might be TRBD1 or TRBD2, each matching 5 bases. Between the trimmed V and J ends, which lost 1 base and 5 bases, there was a span of 8 bases. This CDR3 region has 13 residues. The germline V gene encodes CDR1 MGHRA and CDR2 YSYEKL. For the CDR3, the DNA is TGCGCCAGCAGCCAAGGGGGACGGGAGACCCAGTACTTC. Protein product: CASSQGGRETQYF.

The gene calls are TRBV24-1 and TRBJ1-5; 10 positions agree with TRBD1. From germline, CDR1 is KGHDR and CDR2 SFDVKD. J was trimmed by 3 bases and V by 3 bases; bases with no gene match: 7. The CDR3 has 17 residues. The CDR3 loop reads CATSDDSGTGDNQPQHF. The CDR3 bases are TGTGCCACCAGTGATGATTCCGGGACAGGGGACAATCAGCCCCAGCATTTT.

The chain combines TRBV6-5 with TRBJ1-2, with D unresolved. Deletions cut 0 bases from V and 3 bases from J, with 5 bases between. Per the germline V gene, CDR1 is MNHEY and CDR2 is SVGAGI. The CDR3 is made up of 13 amino acids. The CDR3: CASSYSTDYGYTF. CDR3 sequence (DNA): TGTGCCAGCAGTTACTCGACTGACTATGGCTACACCTTC.

The CDR3 region has the DNA TGTGCCAGCAGCTTAGAAGGTAGCACAGATACGCAGTATTTT. Translation: CASSLEGSTDTQYF. The chain links TRBV7-9 to TRBJ2-3; D not certain. Germline CDR1 is SEHNR and CDR2 is FQNEAQ (reference sequence). The CDR3 totals 14 residues. V shed 1 base and J shed 0 bases, with 5 bases lying between them.

The gene calls are TRBV4-3 and TRBJ2-1, with 8 bases fitting TRBD2. V lost 3 bases, J lost 4 bases, and 11 bases stayed unmatched. The CDR3 spans 17 residues. Germline lookup yields CDR1 LGHNA and CDR2 YSLEER. The DNA for the CDR3 is TGCGCCAGCAGCCAGGCCCCGACTAGCGAGCTATACAATGAGCAGTTCTTC. This encodes CASSQAPTSELYNEQFF.

As for this clone: One end of the junction is discordant with germline, which a read error may explain. The rearrangement links TRBV27 to TRBJ1-5; D gene uncertain. The CDR3 is 13 amino acids. Germline-derived CDR1 and CDR2 are MNHEY and SMNVEV (reference sequence). CDR3 in DNA: TGTGCCACCAGTCCTGGGGGCAATCAGCCCCAGCATTTT. Protein product: CATSPGGNQPQHF.